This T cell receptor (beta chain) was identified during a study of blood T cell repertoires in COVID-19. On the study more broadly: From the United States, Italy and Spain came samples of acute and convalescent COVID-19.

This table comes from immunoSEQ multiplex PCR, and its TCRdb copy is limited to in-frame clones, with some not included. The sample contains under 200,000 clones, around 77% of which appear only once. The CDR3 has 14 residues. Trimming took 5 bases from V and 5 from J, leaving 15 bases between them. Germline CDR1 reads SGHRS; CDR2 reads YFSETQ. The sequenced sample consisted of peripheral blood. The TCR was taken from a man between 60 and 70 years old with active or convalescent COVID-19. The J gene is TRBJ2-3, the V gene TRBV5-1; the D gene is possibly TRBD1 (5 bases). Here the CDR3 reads CASRGASQGDTQYF. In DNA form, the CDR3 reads TGCGCCAGCAGAGGGGCCTCTCAGGGAGATACGCAGTATTTT.